This T cell receptor beta chain was retrieved from a study of PD-1 blockade in classical Hodgkin lymphoma. Study-wide findings and caveats: Although disease activity or prior therapy may be involved, causes of the repertoire differences remain undefined. When set against healthy donors, newly diagnosed patients were reported to show lower baseline TCR diversity.

Sample time point: newly diagnosed, previously untreated cHL patient sample. Comparison came from newly diagnosed, untreated classical Hodgkin lymphoma PBMCs. The ends lost 4 bases at V and 5 bases at J; junction bases unmatched: 4. This CDR3 spans 13 amino acids. Germline loops: CDR1 SEHNR, CDR2 FQNEAQ (reference sequence). This clone was observed a handful of times. Its antigen is still unknown. The method was immunoSEQ multiplex PCR; TCRdb's version includes in-frame clones alone and lacks a portion of them. The sample gives about 47,000 clones, more than 75% of which show up once; roughly 5% is in the top ten.

This receptor was obtained from a human donor with classical Hodgkin lymphoma. The V and J genes are TRBV7-9 and TRBJ2-7, with 8 nucleotides matching TRBD1. Sequenced material: peripheral blood mononuclear cells (PBMCs). The CDR3 loop reads CASSYGQGDEQYF. The CDR3 bases are TGTGCCAGCAGCTACGGACAGGGCGACGAGCAGTACTTC.